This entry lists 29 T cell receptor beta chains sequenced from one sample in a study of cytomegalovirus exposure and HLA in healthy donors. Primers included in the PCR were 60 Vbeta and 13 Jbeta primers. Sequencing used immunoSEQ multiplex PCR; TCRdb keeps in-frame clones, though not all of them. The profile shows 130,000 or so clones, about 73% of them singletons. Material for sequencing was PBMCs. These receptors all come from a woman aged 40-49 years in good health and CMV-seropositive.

In nucleotides, the CDR3 is TGCGCCAGCAGCCGTACAGGGAACACTGAAGCTTTCTTT. Its protein is CASSRTGNTEAFF. The gene calls are TRBV4-3 and TRBJ1-1, with D maybe TRBD1 (5 bases). There are 13 residues in the CDR3. With 4 bases removed from V and 1 base from J, the gap between germline ends came to 7 bases. In germline, CDR1 is LGHNA, CDR2 YSLEER.

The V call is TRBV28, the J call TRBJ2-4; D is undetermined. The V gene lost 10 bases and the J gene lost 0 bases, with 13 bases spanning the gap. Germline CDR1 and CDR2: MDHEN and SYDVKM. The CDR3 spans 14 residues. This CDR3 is CATHLGIAKNIQYF. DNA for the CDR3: TGTGCCACCCACCTCGGTATAGCCAAAAACATTCAGTACTTC.

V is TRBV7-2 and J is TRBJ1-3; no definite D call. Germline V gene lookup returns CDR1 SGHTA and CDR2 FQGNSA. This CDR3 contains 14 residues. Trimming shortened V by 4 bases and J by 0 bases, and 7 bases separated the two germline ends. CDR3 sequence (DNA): TGTGCCAGCAGCTCGGAGTACTCTGGAAACACCATATATTTT. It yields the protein CASSSEYSGNTIYF.

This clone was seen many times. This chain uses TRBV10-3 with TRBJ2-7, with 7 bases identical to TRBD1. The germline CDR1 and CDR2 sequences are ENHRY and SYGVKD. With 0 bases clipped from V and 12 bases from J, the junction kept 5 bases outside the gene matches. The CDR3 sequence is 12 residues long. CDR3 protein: CAISESHQGVYF. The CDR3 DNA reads TGTGCCATCAGTGAGTCTCATCAGGGGGTGTACTTC.

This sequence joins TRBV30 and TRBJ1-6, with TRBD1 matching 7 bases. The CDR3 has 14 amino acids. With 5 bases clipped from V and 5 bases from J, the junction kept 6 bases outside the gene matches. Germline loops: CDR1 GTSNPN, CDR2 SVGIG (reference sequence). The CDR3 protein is CAWSRTGDNSPLHF. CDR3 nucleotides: TGTGCCTGGTCCAGGACAGGTGATAATTCACCCCTCCACTTT. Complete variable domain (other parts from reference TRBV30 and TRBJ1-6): SQTIHQWPATLVQPVGSPLSLECTVEGTSNPNLYWYRQAAGRGLQLLFYSVGIGQISSEVPQNLSASRPQDRQFILSSKKLLLSDSGFYLCAWSRTGDNSPLHFGNGTRLTVT.

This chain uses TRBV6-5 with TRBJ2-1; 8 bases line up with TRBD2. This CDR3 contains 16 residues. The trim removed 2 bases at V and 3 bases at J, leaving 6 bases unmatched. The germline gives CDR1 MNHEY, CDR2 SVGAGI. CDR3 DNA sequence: TGTGCCAGCAGTTACGGAGCGGGAGATCGCTACAATGAGCAGTTCTTC. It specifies CASSYGAGDRYNEQFF.

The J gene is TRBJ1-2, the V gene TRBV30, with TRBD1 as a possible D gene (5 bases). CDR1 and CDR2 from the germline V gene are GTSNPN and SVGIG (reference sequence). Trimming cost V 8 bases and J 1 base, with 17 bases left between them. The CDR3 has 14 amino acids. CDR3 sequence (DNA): TGTGCCGGGACCAGGGCAGGAGATAACTATGGCTACACCTTC. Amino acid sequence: CAGTRAGDNYGYTF. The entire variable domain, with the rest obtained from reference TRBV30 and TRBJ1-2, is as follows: SQTIHQWPATLVQPVGSPLSLECTVEGTSNPNLYWYRQAAGRGLQLLFYSVGIGQISSEVPQNLSASRPQDRQFILSSKKLLLSDSGFYLCAGTRAGDNYGYTFGSGTRLTVV.

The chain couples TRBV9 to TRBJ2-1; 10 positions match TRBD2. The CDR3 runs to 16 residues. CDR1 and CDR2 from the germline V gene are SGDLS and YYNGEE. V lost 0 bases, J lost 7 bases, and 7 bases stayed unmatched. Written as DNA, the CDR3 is TGTGCCAGCAGCGTAGAAGCGGGGGGGAAGGTGAATGAGCAGTTCTTC. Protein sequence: CASSVEAGGKVNEQFF.

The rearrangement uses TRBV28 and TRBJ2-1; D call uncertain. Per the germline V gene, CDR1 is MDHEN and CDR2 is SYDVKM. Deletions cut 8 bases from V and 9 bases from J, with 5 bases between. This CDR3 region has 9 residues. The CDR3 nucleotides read TGTGCCAGCGGGCCTGAGCAGTTCTTC. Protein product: CASGPEQFF. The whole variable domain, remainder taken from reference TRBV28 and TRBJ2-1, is DVKVTQSSRYLVKRTGEKVFLECVQDMDHENMFWYRQDPGLGLRLIYFSYDVKMKEKGDIPEGYSVSREKKERFSLILESASTNQTSMYLCASGPEQFFGPGTRLTVL.

CDR3 residues: CASSRPPGTGNFSGANVLTF. The CDR3 nucleotides read TGCGCCAGCAGTCGCCCTCCCGGGACAGGGAATTTCTCTGGGGCCAACGTCCTGACTTTC. The chain couples TRBV23-1 to TRBJ2-6; TRBD1 aligns across 9 bases. TRBV23-1 is recorded as an ORF, its role being uncertain. CDR3 length equals 20 residues. The junction had 13 bases not matched to a gene; V was cut back by 4 bases and J by 0 bases.

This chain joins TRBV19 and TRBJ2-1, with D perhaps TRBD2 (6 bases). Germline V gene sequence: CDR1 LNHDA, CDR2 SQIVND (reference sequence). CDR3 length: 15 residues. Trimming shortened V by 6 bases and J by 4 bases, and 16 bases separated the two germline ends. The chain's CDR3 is CASSPMAGPYNEQFF. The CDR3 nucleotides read TGTGCCAGTAGCCCGATGGCGGGACCTTACAATGAGCAGTTCTTC.

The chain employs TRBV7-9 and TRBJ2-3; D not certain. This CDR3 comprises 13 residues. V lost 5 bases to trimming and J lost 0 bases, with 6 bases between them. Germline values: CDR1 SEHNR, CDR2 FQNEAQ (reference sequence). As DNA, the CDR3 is TGTGCCAGCAGCCAAATGAGCACAGATACGCAGTATTTT. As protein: CASSQMSTDTQYF.

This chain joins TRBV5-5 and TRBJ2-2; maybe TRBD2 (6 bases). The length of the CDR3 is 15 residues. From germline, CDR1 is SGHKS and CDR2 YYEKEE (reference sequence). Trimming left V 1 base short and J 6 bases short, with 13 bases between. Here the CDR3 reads CASSLPDAGPGELFF. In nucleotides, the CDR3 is TGTGCCAGCAGCTTGCCGGATGCGGGACCCGGGGAGCTGTTTTTT.

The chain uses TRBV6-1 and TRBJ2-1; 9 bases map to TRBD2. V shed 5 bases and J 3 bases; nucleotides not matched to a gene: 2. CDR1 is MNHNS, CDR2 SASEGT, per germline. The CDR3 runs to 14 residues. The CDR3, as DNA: TGTGCCAGCAGTACGACTAGCGGCTACAATGAGCAGTTCTTC. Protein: CASSTTSGYNEQFF.

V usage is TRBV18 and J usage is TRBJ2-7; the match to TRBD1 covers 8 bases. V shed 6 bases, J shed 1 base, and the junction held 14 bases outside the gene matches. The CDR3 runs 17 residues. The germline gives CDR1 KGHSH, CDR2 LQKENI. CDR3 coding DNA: TGTGCCAGCTCGGGTCTTTGGAAGGACAGGGATTCCTACGAGCAGTACTTC. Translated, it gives CASSGLWKDRDSYEQYF.

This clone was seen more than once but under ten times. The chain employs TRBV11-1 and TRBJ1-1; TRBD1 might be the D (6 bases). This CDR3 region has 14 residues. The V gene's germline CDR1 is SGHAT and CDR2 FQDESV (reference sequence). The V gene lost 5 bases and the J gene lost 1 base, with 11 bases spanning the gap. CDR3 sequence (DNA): TGTGCCAGCAGCCCTCGACAGGAGAACACTGAAGCTTTCTTT. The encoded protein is CASSPRQENTEAFF.

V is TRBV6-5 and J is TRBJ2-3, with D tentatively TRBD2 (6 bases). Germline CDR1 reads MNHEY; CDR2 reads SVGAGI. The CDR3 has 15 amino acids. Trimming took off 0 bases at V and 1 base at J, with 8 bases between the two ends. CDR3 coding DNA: TGTGCCAGCAGTTACTCGACTAGTCGCACAGATACGCAGTATTTT. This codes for CASSYSTSRTDTQYF.

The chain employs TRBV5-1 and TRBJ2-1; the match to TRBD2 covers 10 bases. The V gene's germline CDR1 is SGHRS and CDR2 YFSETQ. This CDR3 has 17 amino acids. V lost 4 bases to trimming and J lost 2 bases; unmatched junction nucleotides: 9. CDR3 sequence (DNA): TGCGCCAGCAGCCAGAAACTCGGGACTAGCGCCTACAATGAGCAGTTCTTC. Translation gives CASSQKLGTSAYNEQFF.

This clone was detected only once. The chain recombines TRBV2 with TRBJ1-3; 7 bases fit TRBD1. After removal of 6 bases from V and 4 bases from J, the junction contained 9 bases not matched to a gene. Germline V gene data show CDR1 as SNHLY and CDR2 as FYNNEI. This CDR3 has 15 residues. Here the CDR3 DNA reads TGTGCCAGCAGACTAACCGGGACAGCCGGAAACACCATATATTTT. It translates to CASRLTGTAGNTIYF.

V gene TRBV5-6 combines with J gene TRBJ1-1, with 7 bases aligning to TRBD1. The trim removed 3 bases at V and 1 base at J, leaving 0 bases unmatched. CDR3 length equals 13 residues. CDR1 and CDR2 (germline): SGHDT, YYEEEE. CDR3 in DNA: TGTGCCAGCAGCTGGGACAGGAACACTGAAGCTTTCTTT. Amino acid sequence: CASSWDRNTEAFF.

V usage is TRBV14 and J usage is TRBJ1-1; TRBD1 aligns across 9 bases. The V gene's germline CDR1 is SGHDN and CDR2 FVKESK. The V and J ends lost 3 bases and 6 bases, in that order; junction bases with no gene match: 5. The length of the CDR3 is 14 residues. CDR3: CASSQEGQGAEAFF. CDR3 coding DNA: TGTGCCAGCAGCCAGGAGGGACAGGGAGCTGAAGCTTTCTTT.

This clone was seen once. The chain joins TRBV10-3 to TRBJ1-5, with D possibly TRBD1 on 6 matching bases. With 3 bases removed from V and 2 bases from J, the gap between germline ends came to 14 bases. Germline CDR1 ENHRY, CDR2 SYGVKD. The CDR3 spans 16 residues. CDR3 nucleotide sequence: TGTGCCATCAGTGACGCGGGGGGCTCGGGCAATCAGCCCCAGCATTTT. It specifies CAISDAGGSGNQPQHF.

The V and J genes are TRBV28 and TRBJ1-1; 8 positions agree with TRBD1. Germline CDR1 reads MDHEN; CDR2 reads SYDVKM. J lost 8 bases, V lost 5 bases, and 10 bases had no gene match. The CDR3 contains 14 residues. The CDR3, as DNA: TGTGCCAGCAGTGCGGACAGGGTCCCACTGGAAGCTTTCTTT. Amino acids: CASSADRVPLEAFF.

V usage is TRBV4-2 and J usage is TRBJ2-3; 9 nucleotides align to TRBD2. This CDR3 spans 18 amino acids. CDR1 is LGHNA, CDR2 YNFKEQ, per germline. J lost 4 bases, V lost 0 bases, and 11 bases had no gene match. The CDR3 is CASSQDLGTSMSADTQYF. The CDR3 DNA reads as TGTGCCAGCAGCCAAGATCTTGGGACTAGCATGTCGGCAGATACGCAGTATTTT.

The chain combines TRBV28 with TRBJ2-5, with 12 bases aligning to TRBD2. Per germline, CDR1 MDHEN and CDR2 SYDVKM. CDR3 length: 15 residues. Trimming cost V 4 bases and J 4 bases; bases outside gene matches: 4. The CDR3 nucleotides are TGTGCCAGCAGTTCTCTAGCGGGGGGGGGAGAGACCCAGTACTTC. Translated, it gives CASSSLAGGGETQYF.

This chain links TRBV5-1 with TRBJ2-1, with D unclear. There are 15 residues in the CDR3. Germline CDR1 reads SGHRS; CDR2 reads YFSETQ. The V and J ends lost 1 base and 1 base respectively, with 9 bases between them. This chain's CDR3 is CASSLRFGSYNEQFF. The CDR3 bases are TGCGCCAGCAGCTTGCGGTTCGGGTCCTACAATGAGCAGTTCTTC.

CDR3 residues: CASSLTQATGELFF. CDR3 nucleotides: TGTGCCAGCAGCTTGACGCAGGCCACCGGGGAGCTGTTTTTT. The chain links TRBV7-2 to TRBJ2-2; D call uncertain. The V and J ends lost 3 bases and 4 bases respectively, with 9 bases between them. The CDR3 length is 14 residues. Germline loops: CDR1 SGHTA, CDR2 FQGNSA.

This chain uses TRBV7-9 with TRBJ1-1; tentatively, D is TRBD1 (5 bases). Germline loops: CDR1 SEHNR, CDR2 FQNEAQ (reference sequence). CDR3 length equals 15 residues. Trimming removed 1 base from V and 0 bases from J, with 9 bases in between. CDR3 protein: CASSLGRTLNTEAFF. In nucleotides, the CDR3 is TGTGCCAGCAGCTTAGGTCGGACACTGAACACTGAAGCTTTCTTT.

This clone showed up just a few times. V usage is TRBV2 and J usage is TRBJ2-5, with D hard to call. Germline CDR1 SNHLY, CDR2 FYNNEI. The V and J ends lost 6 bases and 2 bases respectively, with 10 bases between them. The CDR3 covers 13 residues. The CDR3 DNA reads TGTGCCAGCAGCCTAGTCCGGCAAGAGACCCAGTACTTC. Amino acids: CASSLVRQETQYF.